Included here is one TCR beta chain sequence, with context. This entry comes from a study of blood T cell repertoires in COVID-19. The wider study: Sources were T cells, B-cell-depleted T cells, or PBMCs; the material itself was cDNA or gDNA.

The table came from immunoSEQ multiplex PCR; TCRdb's copy has only in-frame clones and leaves some out. The data hold some 82,000 clones, with about nine tenths observed a single time. The receptor was derived from a woman aged 45-59 years in a cohort sampled during active COVID-19. The sample was peripheral blood.

CDR3 coding DNA: TGCGCCAGCAGCCCCCCGGGGAATACAGATACGCAGTATTTT. Translation gives CASSPPGNTDTQYF. The V and J genes are TRBV5-1 and TRBJ2-3, with a tentative D call TRBD2 (5 bases). Germline assignment: CDR1 SGHRS and CDR2 YFSETQ. The CDR3 covers 14 residues. V lost 4 bases to trimming and J lost 3 bases, with 12 bases between them. The full variable domain, with the rest looked up from reference TRBV5-1 and TRBJ2-3, is KAGVTQTPRYLIKTRGQQVTLSCSPISGHRSVSWYQQTPGQGLQFLFEYFSETQRNKGNFPGRFSGRQFSNSRSEMNVSTLELGDSALYLCASSPPGNTDTQYFGPGTRLTVL.